Below, 13 T cell receptor beta chains from the same sample are listed, as sequenced in a study of T cells in pancreatic ductal adenocarcinoma. Profiled with immunoSEQ multiplex PCR; TCRdb holds only in-frame clones, not every one. The sample contains just under 30,000 clones, more than 80% of which appear only once. The selected patients with pancreatic ductal adenocarcinoma had surgery but no neoadjuvant therapy. Input material: PBMCs. The receptors originated from a human donor with pancreatic ductal adenocarcinoma.

The chain employs TRBV6-6 and TRBJ2-7; TRBD2 might be the D (5 bases). Trimming took 0 bases from V and 3 from J, leaving 12 bases between them. This CDR3 has 15 residues. The germline V gene has CDR1 MNHNY and CDR2 SVGAGI (reference sequence). CDR3 DNA sequence: TGTGCCAGCAGTTACTCACCGGGATTTAACTACGAGCAGTACTTC. The encoded protein is CASSYSPGFNYEQYF.

This sequence joins TRBV6-5 and TRBJ1-6; 7 bases map to TRBD1. This CDR3 region has 12 residues. With 6 bases clipped from V and 12 bases from J, the junction kept 5 bases outside the gene matches. Looked up from germline, CDR1 is MNHEY and CDR2 is SVGAGI. CDR3 loop: CASRYRGGPLHF. For the CDR3, the DNA is TGTGCCAGCAGATACAGGGGCGGACCCCTCCACTTT.

The CDR3: CASISSGSSYNEQFF. The CDR3 DNA is TGTGCCAGCATTTCGAGCGGGAGCTCCTACAATGAGCAGTTCTTC. The chain uses TRBV6-5 and TRBJ2-1; TRBD2 agrees at 8 bases. V gave up 7 bases and J gave up 0 bases; unmatched junction bases: 5. CDR1 MNHEY and CDR2 SVGAGI come from the germline V gene. CDR3 length equals 15 residues.

The chain is built from TRBV7-2 and TRBJ2-1; no clear D. Trimming left V 5 bases short and J 2 bases short, with 13 bases between. Germline CDR1 reads SGHTA; CDR2 reads FQGNSA. The CDR3 loop spans 15 amino acids. CDR3 region: CASSPRVFAYNEQFF. CDR3 in DNA: TGTGCCAGCAGCCCCCGGGTATTTGCCTACAATGAGCAGTTCTTC.

This sequence joins TRBV18 and TRBJ2-7; TRBD1 matches 7 bases. Trimming took 3 bases from V and 1 from J; bases not matched to a gene: 9. The CDR3 spans 16 residues. CDR1 is KGHSH and CDR2 is LQKENI in the germline V gene. In DNA, the CDR3 is TGTGCCAGCTCACCCAATCTCGGGACAGCTTCCTACGAGCAGTACTTC. Protein product: CASSPNLGTASYEQYF.

The chain couples TRBV9 to TRBJ1-1; a possible D gene is TRBD1 (5 bases). There are 14 residues in the CDR3. Looked up from germline, CDR1 is SGDLS and CDR2 is YYNGEE. The V end was cut by 2 bases, the J end by 11 bases, with 19 bases between. CDR3 region: CASSVGTVAGQAFF. As DNA, the CDR3 is TGTGCCAGCAGCGTCGGGACCGTGGCAGGTCAGGCTTTCTTT.

This clone was observed a few times. The rearrangement uses TRBV28 and TRBJ1-5; D gene uncertain. Trimming stripped 3 bases from V and 4 bases from J, with 13 bases between. From germline, CDR1 is MDHEN and CDR2 SYDVKM. The CDR3 is made up of 15 amino acids. The CDR3 bases are TGTGCCAGCAGTTTGTTCGGCAGGCGAAATCAGCCCCAGCATTTT. Translated, it gives CASSLFGRRNQPQHF. The full variable domain, rest sourced from reference TRBV28 and TRBJ1-5, is DVKVTQSSRYLVKRTGEKVFLECVQDMDHENMFWYRQDPGLGLRLIYFSYDVKMKEKGDIPEGYSVSREKKERFSLILESASTNQTSMYLCASSLFGRRNQPQHFGDGTRLSIL.

This clone was recorded once. This sequence joins TRBV19 and TRBJ1-4; 7 bases agree with TRBD1. CDR1 and CDR2 from the germline V gene are LNHDA and SQIVND (reference sequence). The CDR3 sequence is 16 residues long. V gave up 4 bases and J gave up 4 bases; unmatched junction bases: 9. CDR3 loop: CASSTLNRGLNEKLFF. The DNA of the CDR3 is TGTGCCAGTAGTACCCTCAACAGGGGCCTTAATGAAAAACTGTTTTTT.

The chain joins TRBV18 to TRBJ1-5, with TRBD1 matching over 9 bases. CDR1 and CDR2 (germline): KGHSH, LQKENI. V gave up 5 bases and J gave up 4 bases; unmatched junction bases: 3. This CDR3 contains 14 residues. The CDR3 region is CASSGGQGNQPQHF. CDR3 nucleotide sequence: TGTGCCAGCTCAGGGGGACAGGGTAATCAGCCCCAGCATTTT.

This chain links TRBV6-5 with TRBJ1-6; D gene uncertain. This CDR3 has 16 residues. From germline, CDR1 is MNHEY and CDR2 SVGAGI. V was pared by 0 bases and J by 4 bases, with 10 bases between. The CDR3 sequence: CASSYSPTAYNSPLHF. The CDR3 DNA reads as TGTGCCAGCAGTTACTCGCCAACAGCATATAATTCACCCCTCCACTTT.

The rearrangement links TRBV9 to TRBJ1-1; D gene unclear. Trimming shortened V by 0 bases and J by 5 bases, and 14 bases separated the two germline ends. This CDR3 is 15 amino acids long. CDR1 is SGDLS, CDR2 YYNGEE, per germline. The CDR3 DNA reads TGTGCCAGCAGCGTAGGGTTCTCGGCCAAAACTGAAGCTTTCTTT. Protein: CASSVGFSAKTEAFF.

The rearrangement joins TRBV6-6 to TRBJ1-1; TRBD1 matches 9 bases. The V and J ends lost 6 bases and 7 bases, in that order; junction bases with no gene match: 6. This CDR3 comprises 13 residues. CDR1 MNHNY and CDR2 SVGAGI come from the germline V gene (reference sequence). The CDR3 nucleotides are TGTGCCAGCAGACGTACAGGGGGCGATGAAGCTTTCTTT. It is translated as CASRRTGGDEAFF.

The chain uses TRBV25-1 and TRBJ1-2; the match to TRBD1 covers 9 bases. The trim removed 6 bases at V and 6 bases at J, leaving 5 bases unmatched. The germline gives CDR1 MGHDK, CDR2 SYGVNS. This CDR3 spans 13 amino acids. The CDR3 protein is CASSLGQGNGYTF. In nucleotides, the CDR3 is TGTGCCAGCAGCCTAGGACAGGGGAATGGCTACACCTTC.